Listed here are 29 T cell receptor beta chains from one sample, sequenced in a study of cytomegalovirus exposure and HLA in healthy donors. The PCR used 60 Vbeta and 13 Jbeta primers. The protocol was immunoSEQ multiplex PCR, while the TCRdb copy is restricted to in-frame clones and leaves out a portion. This table has some 130,000 clones, 72% appearing once. Sequenced input: PBMCs. The origin of the receptors is a man in his forties or fifties in good health and CMV-seropositive.

The V call is TRBV4-1, the J call TRBJ2-7, with TRBD1 as a possible D gene (6 bases). This CDR3 is built from 14 residues. The germline gives CDR1 MGHRA, CDR2 YSYEKL. V gave up 5 bases and J gave up 2 bases, with 13 bases separating them. Written as DNA, the CDR3 is TGCGCCAGCAGCTCCGGGACATATCCCTACGAGCAGTACTTC. It specifies CASSSGTYPYEQYF.

The chain combines TRBV2 with TRBJ2-5; a weak D match, TRBD2 (7 bases). The V end was cut by 7 bases, the J end by 2 bases, with 17 bases between. Germline V gene lookup returns CDR1 SNHLY and CDR2 FYNNEI. The CDR3 consists of 15 residues. The CDR3 bases are TGTGCCAGCATCCGAAGGCGGGGGCCTCAAGAGACCCAGTACTTC. Encoded protein: CASIRRRGPQETQYF.

This clone has a handful of counts. A read error is the likely source, as a far larger clone sits one nucleotide away. This sample includes further DNA sequences coding for the same CDR3. V is TRBV5-4 and J is TRBJ1-2; 8 positions agree with TRBD1. Germline V gene lookup returns CDR1 SGHNT and CDR2 YYREEE (reference sequence). V trimming: 4 bases; J trimming: 5 bases; junction bases outside the gene matches: 13. The CDR3 is made up of 16 amino acids. The CDR3: CASSQDDPTGDYGYTF. Here the CDR3 DNA reads TGTGCCAGCAGCCAAGACGACCCGACAGGGGATTATGGCTACACCTTC.

This clone was seen more than once but under ten times. CDR3: CASSEVRVKYEQFF. The CDR3, as DNA: TGTGCCAGCAGTGAGGTTCGAGTTAAGTATGAGCAGTTCTTC. This rearrangement joins TRBV2 to TRBJ2-1; D ambiguous. The CDR3 runs to 14 residues. The V gene lost 3 bases and the J gene lost 8 bases, with 14 bases spanning the gap. Germline loops: CDR1 SNHLY, CDR2 FYNNEI. Full variable domain (rest looked up from reference TRBV2 and TRBJ2-1): EPEVTQTPSHQVTQMGQEVILRCVPISNHLYFYWYRQILGQKVEFLVSFYNNEISEKSEIFDDQFSVERPDGSNFTLKIRSTKLEDSAMYFCASSEVRVKYEQFFGPGTRLTVL.

V is TRBV5-1 and J is TRBJ1-2, with 7 bases lining up with TRBD1. Trimming cost V 4 bases and J 8 bases; bases outside gene matches: 17. The CDR3 loop spans 16 amino acids. CDR1 and CDR2 from the germline V gene are SGHRS and YFSETQ. The CDR3: CASSGGHGDSLGGYTF. The CDR3 DNA is TGCGCCAGCAGCGGGGGGCACGGGGACAGCCTGGGCGGCTACACCTTC.

The chain is built from TRBV7-9 and TRBJ1-2; the D gene is possibly TRBD1 (5 bases). This CDR3 is 14 amino acids long. V was shortened by 2 bases and J by 5 bases, with 12 bases between the two germline ends. Per the germline V gene, CDR1 is SEHNR and CDR2 is FQNEAQ (reference sequence). CDR3 residues: CASSLRGTAYGYTF. In DNA, the CDR3 is TGTGCCAGCAGCTTACGGGGGACTGCATATGGCTACACCTTC.

CDR3 coding DNA: TGTGCCAGTAGTATAGATGGGGGGAGCGGCCAAGAGACCCAGTACTTC. Translation: CASSIDGGSGQETQYF. This rearrangement joins TRBV19 to TRBJ2-5; D perhaps matches TRBD2 (6 bases). The CDR3 runs 16 residues. Germline V gene lookup returns CDR1 LNHDA and CDR2 SQIVND (reference sequence). Trimming shortened V by 0 bases and J by 1 base, and 12 bases separated the two germline ends.

The V gene is TRBV29-1, the J gene TRBJ2-5; 7 positions match TRBD1. Germline values: CDR1 SQVTM, CDR2 ANQGSEA. The CDR3 covers 12 residues. With V trimmed by 4 bases and J by 5 bases, 4 bases remained unmatched. The CDR3: CSVVRGLETQYF. Written as DNA, the CDR3 is TGCAGCGTTGTAAGGGGGCTGGAGACCCAGTACTTC. Full variable domain (outside the CDR3, taken from reference TRBV29-1 and TRBJ2-5): SAVISQKPSRDICQRGTSLTIQCQVDSQVTMMFWYRQQPGQSLTLIATANQGSEATYESGFVIDKFPISRPNLTFSTLTVSNMSPEDSSIYLCSVVRGLETQYFGPGTRLLVL.

This clone was found a few times. The chain carries TRBV6-5 and TRBJ2-7, with 10 bases matching TRBD2. Germline CDR1 and CDR2: MNHEY and SVGAGI. This CDR3 is built from 14 residues. V lost 4 bases, J lost 5 bases, and 5 bases stayed unmatched. This CDR3 is CASSSAGTSDEQYF. The CDR3 nucleotides are TGTGCCAGCAGTTCCGCCGGGACTAGCGACGAGCAGTACTTC.

V usage is TRBV6-1 and J usage is TRBJ1-5; 9 positions match TRBD1. The CDR3 has 17 residues. Unmatched junction bases numbered 8, after V lost 1 base and J lost 4 bases. Germline CDR1 MNHNS, CDR2 SASEGT. The CDR3 here is CASSEGGQGILNQPQHF. The CDR3, as DNA: TGTGCCAGCAGTGAAGGGGGACAGGGTATCCTGAATCAGCCCCAGCATTTT.

This clone was seen a few times. V gene TRBV25-1 combines with J gene TRBJ2-5, with 11 bases matching TRBD2. The CDR3 is made up of 18 amino acids. From germline, CDR1 is MGHDK and CDR2 SYGVNS. Unmatched junction bases numbered 15, after V lost 4 bases and J lost 5 bases. This CDR3 is CASSGFIGTSGPGETQYF. In nucleotides, the CDR3 is TGTGCCAGCAGTGGCTTTATCGGGACTAGCGGCCCAGGGGAGACCCAGTACTTC.

V and J are TRBV5-1 and TRBJ1-1; D call uncertain. Trimming shortened V by 2 bases and J by 0 bases, and 5 bases separated the two germline ends. The germline gives CDR1 SGHRS, CDR2 YFSETQ. The CDR3 is 13 residues long. The CDR3 region is CASSFQVNTEAFF. For the CDR3, the DNA is TGCGCCAGCAGCTTCCAGGTGAACACTGAAGCTTTCTTT.

This CDR3 is CASSPDRGRSPLHF. CDR3 sequence (DNA): TGTGCCAGCAGCCCCGACAGGGGGCGTTCACCCCTCCACTTT. The chain couples TRBV27 to TRBJ1-6; 10 bases fit TRBD1. CDR1 is MNHEY and CDR2 is SMNVEV in the germline V gene (reference sequence). With 6 bases clipped from V and 9 bases from J, the junction kept 5 bases outside the gene matches. The length of the CDR3 is 14 residues.

This clone was detected a few times. This chain links TRBV19 with TRBJ1-2; TRBD1 aligns across 7 bases. Per germline, CDR1 LNHDA and CDR2 SQIVND (reference sequence). CDR3 length: 15 residues. V lost 4 bases, J lost 4 bases, and 9 bases stayed unmatched. For the CDR3, the DNA is TGTGCCAGTAGTAAGGGGGCGTCTCTGGGCTATGGCTACACCTTC. This gives the protein CASSKGASLGYGYTF. Looking up the rest from reference TRBV19 and TRBJ1-2 gives the full variable domain: DGGITQSPKYLFRKEGQNVTLSCEQNLNHDAMYWYRQDPGQGLRLIYYSQIVNDFQKGDIAEGYSVSREKKESFPLTVTSAQKNPTAFYLCASSKGASLGYGYTFGSGTRLTVV.

A few counts support this clone. The V call is TRBV5-1, the J call TRBJ2-3, with D unclear. Germline V CDR1 and CDR2: SGHRS, YFSETQ. The length of the CDR3 is 14 residues. V lost 4 bases and J lost 5, with 14 bases in between. The CDR3 DNA reads as TGCGCCAGCAGCCCCGCTTGGCGAGGAGATACGCAGTATTTT. It is translated as CASSPAWRGDTQYF. Based on the CDR3 plus reference TRBV5-1 and TRBJ2-3, the full variable domain is KAGVTQTPRYLIKTRGQQVTLSCSPISGHRSVSWYQQTPGQGLQFLFEYFSETQRNKGNFPGRFSGRQFSNSRSEMNVSTLELGDSALYLCASSPAWRGDTQYFGPGTRLTVL.

The V call is TRBV6-1, the J call TRBJ1-6; D is perhaps TRBD1 (6 bases). Germline loops: CDR1 MNHNS, CDR2 SASEGT. Trimming shortened V by 4 bases and J by 5 bases, and 18 bases separated the two germline ends. The CDR3 extends over 17 amino acids. The CDR3 sequence: CASSGDRFGLDNSPLHF. CDR3 coding DNA: TGTGCCAGCAGTGGAGACAGGTTCGGTTTGGATAATTCACCCCTCCACTTT.

This chain links TRBV5-1 with TRBJ2-2, with 9 bases fitting TRBD1. The germline V gene encodes CDR1 SGHRS and CDR2 YFSETQ. The CDR3 extends over 16 amino acids. With 4 bases clipped from V and 6 bases from J, the junction kept 10 bases outside the gene matches. CDR3 loop: CASSTTGQGLAGELFF. The CDR3 region has the DNA TGCGCCAGCAGCACAACCGGACAGGGGTTGGCCGGGGAGCTGTTTTTT.

The gene calls are TRBV7-6 and TRBJ2-2; 11 nucleotides match TRBD1. Losses at the gene ends were 4 bases for V and 5 bases for J; bases not matched to a gene: 6. Per the germline V gene, CDR1 is SGHVS and CDR2 is FNYEAQ. This CDR3 comprises 16 residues. Written as DNA, the CDR3 is TGTGCCAGCAGCTCAAGGACAGGGGGCAATACCGGGGAGCTGTTTTTT. Its protein is CASSSRTGGNTGELFF.

The CDR3 DNA follows: TGTGCCAGCAGGTACGGCGGGGGGAGCTCCTACAATGAGCAGTTCTTC. Its translation is CASRYGGGSSYNEQFF. The chain employs TRBV7-3 and TRBJ2-1; 8 bases are shared with TRBD2. The V gene's germline CDR1 is SGHTA and CDR2 FQGTGA. The CDR3 runs 16 residues. The trim removed 6 bases at V and 0 bases at J, leaving 7 bases unmatched.

CDR3 in amino acids: CASSSRLAGGTDEQFF. CDR3 coding DNA: TGTGCCAGCAGCTCTAGACTAGCGGGAGGGACCGATGAGCAGTTCTTC. This chain joins TRBV7-2 and TRBJ2-1; 14 positions agree with TRBD2. Germline V gene data show CDR1 as SGHTA and CDR2 as FQGNSA. CDR3 length: 16 residues. V lost 4 bases to trimming and J lost 8 bases; unmatched junction nucleotides: 7. The full variable domain, its missing parts supplied by reference TRBV7-2 and TRBJ2-1, is GAGVSQSPSNKVTEKGKDVELRCDPISGHTALYWYRQSLGQGLEFLIYFQGNSAPDKSGLPSDRFSAERTGGSVSTLTIQRTQQEDSAVYLCASSSRLAGGTDEQFFGPGTRLTVL.

J is TRBJ2-2 and V is TRBV27; D possibly corresponds to TRBD1 (6 bases). The CDR3 consists of 17 residues. Germline CDR1 reads MNHEY; CDR2 reads SMNVEV (reference sequence). V was cut by 0 bases and J by 4 bases, with 15 bases left in between. CDR3 amino acids: CASSLSLGGQLTGELFF. The CDR3 bases are TGTGCCAGCAGTTTATCCCTTGGGGGACAACTCACCGGGGAGCTGTTTTTT.

About this clone: A junction end diverges from the germline sequence, so it may reflect a read error. Other DNA sequences from this sample encode an identical CDR3 as well. The V gene is TRBV6-5, the J gene TRBJ1-1; D is perhaps TRBD1 (6 bases). Germline V gene sequence: CDR1 MNHEY, CDR2 SVGAGI. The CDR3 sequence is 14 residues long. CDR3 loop: CASSEGGFNTEAFF. CDR3 nucleotides: TGTGCCAGCAGTGAAGGGGGATTTAACACTGAGGCTTTCTTT.

A word on this clone: Other DNA variants within this sample encode the same CDR3. This chain uses TRBV7-2 with TRBJ1-1; D is uncertain. In germline, CDR1 is SGHTA, CDR2 FQGNSA. Trimming stripped 2 bases from V and 0 bases from J, with 7 bases between. CDR3 length: 14 residues. The CDR3 loop is CASSLRQMNTEAFF. CDR3 bases: TGTGCCAGCAGCTTAAGACAAATGAACACTGAAGCTTTCTTT.

The chain has TRBV19 and TRBJ2-7; a possible D gene is TRBD1 (5 bases). The CDR3 consists of 14 residues. Germline V gene lookup returns CDR1 LNHDA and CDR2 SQIVND (reference sequence). V was pared by 3 bases and J by 0 bases, with 9 bases between. CDR3 bases: TGTGCCAGTAGTATCGACAGCCCCTCCTACGAGCAGTACTTC. Translated, it gives CASSIDSPSYEQYF. The full variable domain, its missing parts supplied by reference TRBV19 and TRBJ2-7, is DGGITQSPKYLFRKEGQNVTLSCEQNLNHDAMYWYRQDPGQGLRLIYYSQIVNDFQKGDIAEGYSVSREKKESFPLTVTSAQKNPTAFYLCASSIDSPSYEQYFGPGTRLTVT.

This clone was observed once. The rearrangement links TRBV11-3 to TRBJ2-1; unclear D gene. Germline CDR1 reads SGHNT; CDR2 reads YENEEA. The CDR3 loop spans 11 amino acids. Trimming pared 4 bases from V and 11 bases from J, leaving 9 bases between. Written as DNA, the CDR3 is TGTGCCAGCAGCTCTCGGGTTCAGCAGTTCTTC. Its translation is CASSSRVQQFF.

This clone was counted once. This chain joins TRBV4-1 and TRBJ2-1, with TRBD1 identical over 7 bases. Germline lookup yields CDR1 MGHRA and CDR2 YSYEKL. V lost 4 bases, J lost 10 bases, and 4 bases stayed unmatched. This CDR3 contains 12 residues. The CDR3 loop reads CASSRTRGEQFF. CDR3 bases: TGCGCCAGCAGCCGAACCAGGGGGGAGCAGTTCTTC.

The chain joins TRBV13 to TRBJ2-5, with D maybe TRBD1 (6 bases). Trimming left V 4 bases short and J 5 bases short, with 11 bases between. This CDR3 comprises 13 residues. CDR1 is PRHDT, CDR2 FYEKMQ, per germline (reference sequence). The CDR3 spells CASSYRVGETQYF. CDR3 coding DNA: TGTGCCAGCAGCTACAGGGTAGGGGAGACCCAGTACTTC.

V gene TRBV2 combines with J gene TRBJ2-5, with 11 bases lining up with TRBD1. In germline, CDR1 is SNHLY, CDR2 FYNNEI. The ends lost 7 bases at V and 2 bases at J; junction bases unmatched: 3. The CDR3 is 14 amino acids. The CDR3 nucleotides read TGTGCCAGCACTCGGGACAGGGGGCAAGAGACCCAGTACTTC. This codes for CASTRDRGQETQYF.

This clone was picked up a small number of times. The chain joins TRBV5-1 to TRBJ1-4, with 10 bases lining up with TRBD1. The CDR3 sequence is 14 residues long. CDR1 is SGHRS, CDR2 YFSETQ, per germline. V lost 2 bases to trimming and J lost 8 bases; unmatched junction nucleotides: 3. CDR3 amino acids: CASSFAGQGEKLFF. In DNA, the CDR3 is TGCGCCAGCAGCTTTGCGGGACAGGGGGAAAAACTGTTTTTT.